The rows below give T cell receptor beta chains drawn from one sample of a study of blood T cell repertoires in COVID-19. The repertoire was sequenced with immunoSEQ multiplex PCR; TCRdb's copy has only in-frame clones and lacks some. The table includes over 200,000 clones, about 88% detected once. Sequencing was done on a sample of peripheral blood. The receptors here all came from a woman between 40 and 55 years old who had recovered from COVID-19. CDR3s include the opening cysteine and the closing phenylalanine or tryptophan. A D gene is named only where the DNA matches it firmly. Size values are once, few and many counts, or a class for expanded clones, and some rows have none.

>TRBJ2-7|TRBD2|TRBV4-2|.
CASSQDAGGGRYEQYF
TGTGCCAGCAGCCAAGATGCGGGGGGGGGCCGCTACGAGCAGTACTTC
>TRBJ2-7|.|TRBV7-9|.
CASSHPAGPYEQYF
TGTGCCAGCAGCCACCCGGCGGGGCCCTACGAGCAGTACTTC
>TRBJ1-2|.|TRBV28|.
CASSPAPRVNYGYTF
TGTGCCAGCAGTCCGGCCCCCCGGGTCAACTATGGCTACACCTTC
>TRBJ1-2|TRBD1|TRBV30|.
CAWSAVAGGGYTF
TGTGCCTGGAGCGCGGTTGCAGGGGGTGGCTACACCTTC
>TRBJ2-3|TRBD1|TRBV15|.
CATSRPGQGLDTQYF
TGTGCCACCAGCAGACCCGGACAGGGCCTCGATACGCAGTATTTT
>TRBJ1-2|TRBD1|TRBV7-2|.
CASSPPPGTGGGSDYGYTF
TGTGCCAGCAGCCCTCCACCCGGGACAGGGGGCGGGTCGGACTATGGCTACACCTTC
>TRBJ1-1|TRBD1|TRBV29-1|.
CSGGTGGTEAFF
TGCAGCGGGGGGACAGGGGGCACTGAAGCTTTCTTT
>TRBJ2-1|.|TRBV18|.
CASSPEGEQFF
TGTGCCAGCTCACCAGAGGGTGAGCAGTTCTTC
>TRBJ1-6|.|TRBV7-8|.
CASSLGSGVAGGSPLHF
TGTGCCAGCAGCTTAGGGAGCGGGGTGGCTGGTGGTTCACCCCTCCACTTT
>TRBJ2-1|.|TRBV24-1|.
CATSGGPGGNNEQFF
TGTGCCACCAGTGGAGGGCCTGGGGGGAACAATGAGCAGTTCTTC
>TRBJ1-2|.|TRBV5-8|.
CASSLDGPGVYGYTF
TGTGCCAGCAGCTTGGACGGGCCGGGGGTATATGGCTACACCTTC
>TRBJ2-5|TRBD2|TRBV9|once
CASSPGLAGGETQYF
TGTGCCAGCAGCCCGGGACTAGCGGGGGGGGAGACCCAGTACTTC
>TRBJ2-1|.|TRBV11-3|.
CASSLDPGSYNEQFF
TGTGCCAGCAGCTTGGACCCGGGATCCTACAATGAGCAGTTCTTC
>TRBJ1-1|.|TRBV6-5|.
CASSYSRQMNTEAFF
TGTGCCAGCAGTTACTCGAGACAGATGAACACTGAAGCTTTCTTT
>TRBJ2-7|TRBD1|TRBV7-9|.
CASSSGRGRSGGMHEQYF
TGTGCCAGCAGCTCCGGACGTGGAAGGTCAGGGGGAATGCACGAGCAGTACTTC
>TRBJ2-7|TRBD2|TRBV4-1|.
CASSPGLAASEQYF
TGCGCCAGCAGCCCGGGACTAGCTGCCTCCGAGCAGTACTTC
>TRBJ1-1|.|TRBV30|.
CAWSVRGANTEAFF
TGTGCCTGGAGTGTACGGGGGGCGAACACTGAAGCTTTCTTT
>TRBJ1-5|.|TRBV5-4|.
CASSLGGGSGQPQHF
TGTGCCAGCAGCTTGGGGGGGGGCTCTGGTCAGCCCCAGCATTTT
>TRBJ2-3|TRBD2|TRBV7-9|.
CASTNRWGLAGTDTQYF
TGTGCCAGCACCAATAGGTGGGGACTAGCGGGCACAGATACGCAGTATTTT
>TRBJ1-1|.|TRBV13|.
CASSPRLRGITEAFF
TGTGCCAGCAGCCCAAGGCTGAGGGGGATCACTGAAGCTTTCTTT
>TRBJ1-4|.|TRBV12-3/TRBV12-4|.
CASSLRGQKLFF
TGTGCCAGCAGTTTAAGGGGCCAAAAACTGTTTTTT
>TRBJ1-2|.|TRBV2|.
CASRRDTVNYGYTF
TGTGCCAGCAGAAGGGACACCGTTAACTATGGCTACACCTTC
>TRBJ2-5|TRBD2|TRBV9|.
CASSVGGGEGETQYF
TGTGCCAGCAGCGTAGGGGGAGGGGAGGGAGAGACCCAGTACTTC
>TRBJ2-4|TRBD2|TRBV30|.
CAWRPPGGNIQYF
TGTGCCTGGCGACCCCCCGGGGGGAACATTCAGTACTTC
>TRBJ2-6|.|TRBV6-2/TRBV6-3|.
CASSPYAGFSGANVLTF
TGTGCCAGCAGCCCTTACGCGGGGTTTAGTGGGGCCAACGTCCTGACTTTC
>TRBJ2-1|TRBD2|TRBV7-9|.
CASSPTGTSGFNEQFF
TGTGCCAGCAGCCCCACCGGGACTAGCGGATTCAATGAGCAGTTCTTC